This T cell receptor (beta chain) was profiled in a study of blood T cells in healthy people across ages. Study-level background: About one barcoded beta molecule per two T cells was captured by template switching.

Together with a sample-barcoded 5' primer, a J-beta primer mix was included in a second PCR lasting about 7 to 12 cycles. Using its own MiXCR run on the 5' RACE reads, TCRdb lists one record per CDR3 protein. The table has roughly 1.4 million distinct CDR3 sequences, around 59% seen once; the top ten hold over 5%. Every donor gave roughly 9.2 milliliters of peripheral blood. In each sample, at least 7 million PBMCs were isolated. The germline V and J ends were trimmed by 4 bases and 5 bases, with 7 bases remaining between them. Germline V gives CDR1 SGDLS, CDR2 YYNGEE. The CDR3 length is 13 residues. The material sequenced was blood. The chain uses TRBV9 and TRBJ1-6; no clear D. The source of this sequence is a man aged 18 to 29 in good health. The CDR3 reads CASSPGDNSPLHF. In nucleotides, the CDR3 is TGTGCCAGCAGCCCGGGAGATAATTCACCCCTCCACTTT.